The T cell receptor beta chain under discussion was sequenced for a study of blood T cell repertoires in COVID-19. Overall study: Specimens from acute and convalescent COVID-19 originated in the United States, Italy and Spain. PBMCs, B-cell-depleted T cells, or T cells were the source of the cDNA or gDNA that made up the material.

The V gene's germline CDR1 is MNHNY and CDR2 SVGAGI (reference sequence). The junction had 6 bases not matched to a gene; V was cut back by 5 bases and J by 4 bases. CDR3 length: 16 residues. This clone was detected only once. Authors' processing steps: The assay estimated nucleated cells by amplifying reference gene primers. TCRdb's table, derived via immunoSEQ multiplex PCR, lists solely in-frame clones and lacks some. Clonal size and the V and J genes are those of that table, whereas D and trimming came from the DNA. Counted here are around 150,000 clones, roughly 86% occurring once; the ten biggest clones make up 0.99%.

The sequence was obtained from a man aged 18 to 30 with acute or convalescent COVID-19. The genes are TRBV6-6 and TRBJ2-5; TRBD2 matches at 14 bases. Sequenced: peripheral blood. DNA for the CDR3: TGTGCCAGCAGTCGACTAGCGGGGGGGCAGGGAGAGACCCAGTACTTC. Translation gives CASSRLAGGQGETQYF.